This T cell receptor beta chain was recorded in a study of T cell responses to AZD1222 COVID-19 vaccine. Study summary: Second doses were pooled across both intervals (about 4 or about 12 weeks).

The CDR3 is 13 residues long. The ends were cut back, 5 bases at V and 5 bases at J, with 12 bases in the middle. Germline CDR1 SEHNR, CDR2 FQNEAQ (reference sequence). Sequencing used immunoSEQ multiplex PCR; TCRdb keeps in-frame clones, though not all of them. This sample has more than 75,000 clones, with 85% to 90% found just once. The sequencing here drew on peripheral blood, taken on day 0 of AZD1222 vaccination. The TCR originated in an adult in good health. The rearrangement uses TRBV7-9 and TRBJ1-2; D is uncertain. CDR3 bases: TGTGCCAGCAGCATAGTGGCCCTTTATGGCTACACCTTC. Translation gives CASSIVALYGYTF.